This TCR beta chain was retrieved from a study of T-cell reconstitution after alpha-beta-depleted transplantation in children. The length of the CDR3 is 14 residues. Looked up from germline, CDR1 is SGHRS and CDR2 is YFSETQ. Trimming cost V 3 bases and J 3 bases; bases outside gene matches: 4. Preparing the TCRbeta library involved the use of unique molecular identifiers. TCRdb reanalysed the PCR reads using MiXCR and keeps one entry per CDR3 protein. The table records around 800,000 distinct CDR3 sequences, about 16% of them present only once. The material sequenced was PBMCs, mostly from graft donor cells, taken 360 days after TCRalphabeta/CD19-depleted stem cell transplant. The rearrangement links TRBV5-1 to TRBJ2-7, with 9 bases aligning to TRBD1. The origin of this receptor is a male patient younger than 18 who had a stem cell transplant for acute lymphoblastic leukemia, so the T cells may come from the graft donor. Here the CDR3 DNA reads TGCGCCAGCAGCTCGACAGGGGGTTACTACGAGCAGTACTTC. This codes for CASSSTGGYYEQYF.